Here is one T cell receptor beta chain with its context. What it recognizes is unknown. The CDR3 loop spans 15 amino acids. Trimming took 0 bases from V and 1 from J, leaving 10 bases between them. Germline CDR1 is SGHNT and CDR2 is YYREEE (reference sequence). These data belong to a study of T cell responses to AZD1222 COVID-19 vaccine. Overall study results and limits: A rise in Spike-specific TCR breadth and depth followed two AZD1222 doses. Among vaccine-associated CD4 TCRs, coverage spanned spike, with dominance at 160-218 and 743-854. Baseline serostatus was positive in only a handful of AZD1222 recipients.

Assay used: immunoSEQ multiplex PCR; TCRdb lists only in-frame clones, some missing. This table has around 190,000 clones, about 89% appearing once. This specimen consisted of peripheral blood, obtained 28 days after the second AZD1222 dose. The clonotype comes from an adult who received the AZD1222 COVID-19 vaccine. This chain uses TRBV5-4 with TRBJ2-5; unclear D gene. CDR3 nucleotides: TGTGCCAGCAGCTTGGCCAGGAACAGCCAAGAGACCCAGTACTTC. It translates to CASSLARNSQETQYF.